The entry that follows covers one TCR beta chain sequence. This specimen comes from a study of blood T cells in healthy people across ages. The use of a sample-barcoded 5' primer and a J-beta primer mix characterized a second PCR of roughly 6 to 11 cycles. TCRdb called the 5' RACE reads again in MiXCR, with one record for every CDR3 protein. Found here are around 990,000 distinct CDR3 sequences, roughly a quarter of them singletons; the top ten hold approximately 0.71%. CDR1 and CDR2 (germline): ENHRY, SYGVKD. This CDR3 region has 14 residues. V lost 1 base and J lost 7, with 11 bases in between. These records were also assigned to another study, of T cells of mothers and their children. As that study records: Thymic selection, a shaping force on TCR recombination output, acts similarly in related and unrelated pairs.

V and J are TRBV10-3 and TRBJ1-5; D is undetermined. This TCR came from a girl between 2 and 10 years old in good health. Sample: blood. The CDR3 DNA is TGTGCCATCAGTGAGTTGGGGTTCTGGCAGCCCCAGCATTTT. Its translation: CAISELGFWQPQHF.